The 7 T cell receptor beta chains listed next were all sequenced from one sample in a study of CD8 T cells in ankylosing spondylitis. TCRdb recomputed calls from the 5' RACE reads with MiXCR, one row per CDR3 protein. The sample holds just over 150,000 distinct CDR3 sequences, about 18% seen once. Source material: blood, either unsorted or a sorted T cell fraction (not recorded which). Receptors originate from a male donor with ankylosing spondylitis or in good health (not recorded which).

This clonotype occurred a few times. The V and J genes are TRBV7-9 and TRBJ2-5; D may be TRBD1 (6 bases). CDR1 and CDR2 (germline): SEHNR, FQNEAQ (reference sequence). The germline V and J ends were trimmed by 5 bases and 8 bases, with 15 bases remaining between them. This CDR3 contains 13 residues. CDR3 bases: TGTGCCAGCAGCCCCTCGACAGGCGATACCCAGTACTTC. This translates into CASSPSTGDTQYF.

This clonotype was found a few times. This rearrangement joins TRBV14 to TRBJ2-1; 7 bases are shared with TRBD2. CDR3 length equals 16 residues. J gave up 2 bases and V 1 base, and 5 bases lay outside the gene matches. Per the germline V gene, CDR1 is SGHDN and CDR2 is FVKESK. CDR3 loop: CASSQVQRGTYNEQFF. The DNA for the CDR3 is TGTGCCAGCAGCCAAGTTCAGCGGGGAACCTACAATGAGCAGTTCTTC.

In regard to this clonotype: One end of the junction is discordant with germline, which a read error may explain. The chain couples TRBV11-2 to TRBJ2-3, with TRBD2 as a possible D gene (6 bases). Germline lookup yields CDR1 SGHAT and CDR2 FQNNGV. This CDR3 region has 18 residues. The CDR3, as DNA: TGTGCCAGCAGCCCCGGTTGGGCGGGAAACTTCAGCACAGATACGCGGTATTTT. It translates to CASSPGWAGNFSTDTRYF. Complete variable domain (other parts from reference TRBV11-2 and TRBJ2-3): EAGVAQSPRYKIIEKRQSVAFWCNPISGHATLYWYQQILGQGPKLLIQFQNNGVVDDSQLPKDRFSAERLKGVDSTLKIQPAKLEDSAVYLCASSPGWAGNFSTDTRYFGPGTRLTVL.

This clonotype was found many times. The gene calls are TRBV6-1 and TRBJ2-7; 8 positions agree with TRBD2. The CDR3 spans 15 residues. Germline CDR1 reads MNHNS; CDR2 reads SASEGT. With 7 bases clipped from V and 0 bases from J, the junction kept 8 bases outside the gene matches. CDR3 sequence (DNA): TGTGCCAGCATGGTAGCGGGGAGTGCCTCCTACGAGCAGTACTTC. This codes for CASMVAGSASYEQYF.

The rearrangement uses TRBV24-1 and TRBJ2-1, with 9 bases aligning to TRBD1. The CDR3 is made up of 17 amino acids. The V gene end was trimmed by 4 bases and the J gene end by 5 bases; junction bases not matched to a gene: 11. Germline CDR1 reads KGHDR; CDR2 reads SFDVKD. The CDR3, as DNA: TGTGCCACCAGTGAGGCTCCGGGACAGGGAGACCACAATGAGCAGTTCTTC. It specifies CATSEAPGQGDHNEQFF.

This clonotype occurred many times. The V and J genes are TRBV7-2 and TRBJ1-1, with TRBD1 identical over 10 bases. Losses at the gene ends were 4 bases for V and 4 bases for J; bases not matched to a gene: 9. Germline values: CDR1 SGHTA, CDR2 FQGNSA. The CDR3 is 16 amino acids. The CDR3 spells CASSSYGTGAGTEAFF. CDR3 in DNA: TGTGCCAGCAGCTCCTACGGGACAGGGGCTGGCACTGAAGCTTTCTTT.

This clonotype has a count of ten or more. The rearrangement joins TRBV24-1 to TRBJ1-5, with D possibly TRBD1 on 6 matching bases. Trimming left V 6 bases short and J 3 bases short, with 14 bases between. This CDR3 contains 15 residues. The germline V gene has CDR1 KGHDR and CDR2 SFDVKD. CDR3 loop: CATSPPGALNQPQHF. The CDR3 region has the DNA TGTGCCACCAGTCCTCCAGGGGCCCTCAATCAGCCCCAGCATTTT.